This T cell receptor beta chain was observed in a study of blood T cells in healthy people across ages. V was shortened by 4 bases and J by 2 bases, with 11 bases between the two germline ends. This CDR3 has 14 residues. The V gene's germline CDR1 is SGHNT and CDR2 YYREEE (reference sequence). It was with a sample-barcoded 5' primer and a J-beta primer mix that a second PCR of roughly 6 to 12 cycles was run. TCRdb reprocessed the 5' RACE reads with MiXCR, giving one entry per CDR3 protein. The table records some 930,000 distinct CDR3 sequences, almost 30% of them present only once. The same sample was also studied in work on T cells of mothers and their children. This second report adds: Mothers yielded over 8 million CDR3 reads, children several million each.

The TCR sequence derives from a woman aged 40 to 50 in good health. The material sequenced was blood. The chain carries TRBV5-4 and TRBJ2-3; D unresolved. As DNA, the CDR3 is TGTGCCAGCAGCCCCGACATTTCCACAGATACGCAGTATTTT. Encoded protein: CASSPDISTDTQYF.